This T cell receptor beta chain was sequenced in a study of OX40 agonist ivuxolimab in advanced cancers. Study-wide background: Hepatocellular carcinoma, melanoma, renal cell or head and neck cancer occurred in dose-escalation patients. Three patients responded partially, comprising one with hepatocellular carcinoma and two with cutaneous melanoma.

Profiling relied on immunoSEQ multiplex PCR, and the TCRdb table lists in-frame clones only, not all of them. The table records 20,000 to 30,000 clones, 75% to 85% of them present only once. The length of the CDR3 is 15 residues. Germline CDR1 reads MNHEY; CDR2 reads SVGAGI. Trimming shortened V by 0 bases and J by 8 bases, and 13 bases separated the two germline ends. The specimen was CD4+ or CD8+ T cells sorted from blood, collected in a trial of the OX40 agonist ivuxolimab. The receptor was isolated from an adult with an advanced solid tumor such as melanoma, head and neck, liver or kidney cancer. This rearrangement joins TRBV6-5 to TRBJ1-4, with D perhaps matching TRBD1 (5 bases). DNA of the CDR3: TGTGCCAGCAGTTACTCTGGGGGATTAGGGGAAAAACTGTTTTTT. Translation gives CASSYSGGLGEKLFF.